Below are 30 T cell receptor beta chains sequenced from a single sample in a study of blood T cell repertoires in COVID-19. Some clones are missing from TCRdb's copy, which holds only in-frame ones; the method was immunoSEQ multiplex PCR. The sample lists about 230,000 clones, 85% to 90% occurring once. The sample consisted of peripheral blood. All receptors come from a man aged 45-65 years with COVID-19, enrolled during active disease.

This sequence joins TRBV23-1 and TRBJ1-5; no clear D. TRBV23-1 is reported as an ORF; its role is uncertain. The CDR3 is 10 amino acids. Trimming left V 8 bases short and J 9 bases short, with 8 bases between. The CDR3, as DNA: TGCGCCAGCCGCAGTGTGCCCCAGCATTTT. It specifies CASRSVPQHF.

The chain employs TRBV18 and TRBJ2-5; no definite D call. CDR3 length: 15 residues. V was shortened by 6 bases and J by 2 bases, with 16 bases between the two germline ends. Germline lookup yields CDR1 KGHSH and CDR2 LQKENI. CDR3 DNA: TGTGCCAGCTCCCCGACGGCAGGCCCTCAAGAGACCCAGTACTTC. This sequence encodes CASSPTAGPQETQYF.

This rearrangement joins TRBV2 to TRBJ2-3; 9 bases line up with TRBD1. This CDR3 is built from 15 residues. J was trimmed by 0 bases and V by 6 bases; bases with no gene match: 4. CDR1 and CDR2 from the germline V gene are SNHLY and FYNNEI. The CDR3 DNA follows: TGTGCCAGCAGCGACAGGGGGGCTAGCACAGATACGCAGTATTTT. This gives the protein CASSDRGASTDTQYF.

The DNA of the CDR3 is TGTGCCAGCAGCCGGGGACAGCCTTCTTCACGTAGCTCCTACGAGCAGTACTTC. It yields the protein CASSRGQPSSRSSYEQYF. The chain employs TRBV3-1 (or the pseudogene TRBV3-2) and TRBJ2-7, with 7 positions matching TRBD1. Germline V gene sequence: CDR1 LGHDT, CDR2 YNNKEL (reference sequence). Trimming at V came to 4 bases and at J to 0 bases, leaving 15 bases not matched to a gene. This CDR3 has 18 amino acids.

The J gene is TRBJ2-1, the V gene TRBV6-2 or TRBV6-3; TRBD2 agrees at 9 bases. The CDR3 covers 13 residues. Looked up from germline, CDR1 is MNHEY and CDR2 is SVGEGT. V gave up 5 bases and J gave up 6 bases; unmatched junction bases: 2. The CDR3 coding sequence is TGTGCCAGCAGTCTAGCGGGGATCAATGAGCAGTTCTTC. Its protein product is CASSLAGINEQFF.

CDR3 DNA sequence: TGTGCCAGCAGTGAGCCTGGACTAGCTGCCAATGAGCAGTTCTTC. Protein sequence: CASSEPGLAANEQFF. The chain uses TRBV6-1 and TRBJ2-1; 8 bases are a match to TRBD2. J was trimmed by 6 bases and V by 3 bases; bases with no gene match: 7. Looked up from germline, CDR1 is MNHNS and CDR2 is SASEGT. The CDR3 contains 15 residues.

The chain carries TRBV7-9 and TRBJ1-5, with a possible D match to TRBD1 (5 bases). Germline assignment: CDR1 SEHNR and CDR2 FQNEAQ (reference sequence). The V end lost 8 bases, the J end lost 4 bases, and 12 bases lay between the germline ends. The CDR3 is 13 amino acids. CDR3 amino acids: CASSARQNQPQHF. In DNA form, the CDR3 reads TGTGCCAGCTCAGCCCGACAGAATCAGCCCCAGCATTTT. Variable domain in full (rest from reference TRBV7-9 and TRBJ1-5): DTGVSQNPRHKITKRGQNVTFRCDPISEHNRLYWYRQTLGQGPEFLTYFQNEAQLEKSRLLSDRFSAERPKGSFSTLEIQRTEQGDSAMYLCASSARQNQPQHFGDGTRLSIL.

The V gene is TRBV5-1, the J gene TRBJ2-5; the match to TRBD2 covers 13 bases. The CDR3 consists of 15 residues. With V trimmed by 4 bases and J by 4 bases, 4 bases remained unmatched. CDR1 and CDR2 (germline): SGHRS, YFSETQ. CDR3 sequence: CASSRTSGRVETQYF. The DNA for the CDR3 is TGCGCCAGCAGCCGGACTAGCGGGAGAGTAGAGACCCAGTACTTC.

V gene TRBV6-5 combines with J gene TRBJ1-5; D is perhaps TRBD1 (6 bases). This CDR3 contains 15 residues. In germline, CDR1 is MNHEY, CDR2 SVGAGI. Between the trimmed V and J ends, which lost 5 bases and 6 bases, there was a span of 17 bases. This CDR3 reads CASSPNSGDSQPQHF. Written as DNA, the CDR3 is TGTGCCAGCAGTCCTAATTCAGGGGATAGTCAGCCCCAGCATTTT.

The CDR3 spells CASSFTSGGLASTDTQYF. DNA of the CDR3: TGTGCCAGCAGCTTCACTAGCGGGGGACTCGCTAGCACAGATACGCAGTATTTT. This rearrangement joins TRBV11-2 to TRBJ2-3; TRBD2 matches 11 bases. Trimming at V came to 3 bases and at J to 0 bases, leaving 8 bases not matched to a gene. The CDR3 loop spans 18 amino acids. Germline CDR1 SGHAT, CDR2 FQNNGV. Full variable domain (missing parts from reference TRBV11-2 and TRBJ2-3): EAGVAQSPRYKIIEKRQSVAFWCNPISGHATLYWYQQILGQGPKLLIQFQNNGVVDDSQLPKDRFSAERLKGVDSTLKIQPAKLEDSAVYLCASSFTSGGLASTDTQYFGPGTRLTVL.

This clone was seen a few times. The V call is TRBV7-9, the J call TRBJ1-1; D is ambiguous. The ends were cut back, 4 bases at V and 4 bases at J, with 7 bases in the middle. Germline V lookup: CDR1 SEHNR, CDR2 FQNEAQ (reference sequence). The CDR3 loop spans 12 amino acids. DNA of the CDR3: TGTGCCAGCAGCTCCACGGTCACTGAAGCTTTCTTT. Its translation: CASSSTVTEAFF.

The chain recombines TRBV7-8 with TRBJ1-2; D is unresolved. The CDR3 is 13 amino acids. The V end lost 5 bases, the J end lost 5 bases, and 12 bases lay between the germline ends. The germline V gene has CDR1 SGHVS and CDR2 FQNEAQ. The CDR3, as DNA: TGTGCCAGCAGCCACCGGGGAAATTATGGCTACACCTTC. Its translation is CASSHRGNYGYTF. Full variable domain (missing parts from reference TRBV7-8 and TRBJ1-2): GAGVSQSPRYKVAKRGQDVALRCDPISGHVSLFWYQQALGQGPEFLTYFQNEAQLDKSGLPSDRFFAERPEGSVSTLKIQRTQQEDSAVYLCASSHRGNYGYTFGSGTRLTVV.

V usage is TRBV6-4 and J usage is TRBJ2-7; D is perhaps TRBD2 (5 bases). Per the germline V gene, CDR1 is MRHNA and CDR2 is SNTAGT. Trimming pared 0 bases from V and 2 bases from J, leaving 8 bases between. The CDR3 has 14 residues. In DNA, the CDR3 is TGTGCCAGCAGTGACTCGAAGGGAGCCTACGAGCAGTACTTC. Amino acid sequence: CASSDSKGAYEQYF.

The V call is TRBV7-2, the J call TRBJ1-2; D is unresolved. The CDR3 spans 15 residues. The V end lost 1 base, the J end lost 2 bases, and 11 bases lay between the germline ends. Germline CDR1 reads SGHTA; CDR2 reads FQGNSA. The CDR3 loop reads CASSLGVSVNYGYTF. Written as DNA, the CDR3 is TGTGCCAGCAGCTTAGGGGTAAGCGTCAACTATGGCTACACCTTC.

As to this clone: Distinct nucleotide sequences in the sample also encode this CDR3. The rearrangement uses TRBV5-4 and TRBJ2-3; TRBD1 matches at 7 bases. After removal of 4 bases from V and 0 bases from J, the junction contained 5 bases not matched to a gene. CDR3 length: 15 residues. The germline CDR1 and CDR2 sequences are SGHNT and YYREEE (reference sequence). The CDR3, as DNA: TGTGCCAGCAGCCTCCGGACAGGCAGCACAGATACGCAGTATTTT. Translation gives CASSLRTGSTDTQYF.

This sequence joins TRBV7-2 and TRBJ2-7; maybe TRBD1 (6 bases). Trimming left V 2 bases short and J 7 bases short, with 21 bases between. The germline V gene has CDR1 SGHTA and CDR2 FQGNSA. The CDR3 totals 16 residues. The CDR3 spells CASSLTPFLGAQEQYF. DNA for the CDR3: TGTGCCAGCAGCTTAACACCCTTCCTGGGGGCTCAAGAGCAGTACTTC.

The chain links TRBV9 to TRBJ2-3, with D possibly TRBD2 on 6 matching bases. This CDR3 is 16 amino acids long. V lost 3 bases to trimming and J lost 4 bases, with 18 bases between them. Germline values: CDR1 SGDLS, CDR2 YYNGEE. The CDR3 bases are TGTGCCAGCAGCGCCCGCGGGGTGGCCGGGGCAGATACGCAGTATTTT. Translated: CASSARGVAGADTQYF.

The V gene is TRBV5-1, the J gene TRBJ2-3; TRBD2 agrees at 12 bases. The CDR3 sequence is 18 residues long. V shed 3 bases, J shed 0 bases, and the junction held 8 bases outside the gene matches. From germline, CDR1 is SGHRS and CDR2 YFSETQ. The CDR3 reads CASSSRTSGTASTDTQYF. CDR3 DNA: TGCGCCAGCAGCTCTAGGACTAGCGGGACCGCTAGCACAGATACGCAGTATTTT.

V is TRBV30 and J is TRBJ1-6; D is unresolved. CDR3 length equals 13 residues. Germline loops: CDR1 GTSNPN, CDR2 SVGIG (reference sequence). V dropped 7 bases and J dropped 5 bases, with 12 bases sitting between them. The CDR3 region is CASREMNNSPLHF. The CDR3 DNA follows: TGTGCCTCTCGGGAGATGAATAATTCACCCCTCCACTTT.

The gene calls are TRBV2 and TRBJ1-5, with D uncertain. Germline-derived CDR1 and CDR2 are SNHLY and FYNNEI. V was clipped by 6 bases and J by 0 bases, with 12 bases between them. CDR3 size: 15 residues. This CDR3 reads CASSHRAGSNQPQHF. The CDR3 bases are TGTGCCAGCAGCCACCGAGCGGGTAGCAATCAGCCCCAGCATTTT.

CDR3 in DNA: TGTGCCAGCCCGGCGGGGACAGGTGACAATGAGCAGTTCTTC. This sequence encodes CASPAGTGDNEQFF. The rearrangement joins TRBV9 to TRBJ2-1, with TRBD1 matching 8 bases. The junction had 8 bases not matched to a gene; V was cut back by 7 bases and J by 5 bases. CDR3 length equals 14 residues. Germline CDR1 and CDR2: SGDLS and YYNGEE. Full variable domain (remainder filled in from reference TRBV9 and TRBJ2-1): DSGVTQTPKHLITATGQRVTLRCSPRSGDLSVYWYQQSLDQGLQFLIQYYNGEERAKGNILERFSAQQFPDLHSELNLSSLELGDSALYFCASPAGTGDNEQFFGPGTRLTVL.

The chain links TRBV15 to TRBJ1-2, with 7 bases fitting TRBD1. The germline CDR1 and CDR2 sequences are LNHNV and YYDKDF (reference sequence). V gave up 1 base and J gave up 7 bases; unmatched junction bases: 6. The CDR3 spans 14 residues. Here the CDR3 reads CATSRVGTEGGYTF. CDR3 nucleotides: TGTGCCACCAGCAGAGTGGGGACAGAGGGTGGCTACACCTTC.

This chain connects TRBV19 to TRBJ1-1; 7 bases are a match to TRBD1. Per the germline V gene, CDR1 is LNHDA and CDR2 is SQIVND (reference sequence). This CDR3 is built from 13 residues. The V and J ends lost 7 bases and 1 base, in that order; junction bases with no gene match: 3. CDR3 amino acids: CASIGDRNTEAFF. The CDR3 DNA follows: TGTGCCAGTATAGGGGACAGGAACACTGAAGCTTTCTTT.

This clone was counted between two and nine times. This sequence joins TRBV6-5 and TRBJ1-2; TRBD1 aligns across 10 bases. This CDR3 contains 15 residues. Unmatched junction bases numbered 11, after V lost 5 bases and J lost 8 bases. Germline V gene data show CDR1 as MNHEY and CDR2 as SVGAGI. Here the CDR3 DNA reads TGTGCCAGCAGTACCGGGACAGGGGCCGCCGGCGGCTACACCTTC. Protein sequence: CASSTGTGAAGGYTF.

The rearrangement links TRBV5-1 to TRBJ1-1; tentatively, D is TRBD1 (6 bases). The CDR3 length is 14 residues. V lost 2 bases and J lost 1, with 9 bases in between. The germline gives CDR1 SGHRS, CDR2 YFSETQ. CDR3 nucleotides: TGCGCCAGCAGCTTATTACAGGGGAACACTGAAGCTTTCTTT. Its translation: CASSLLQGNTEAFF.

The J gene is TRBJ2-7, the V gene TRBV10-3; D possibly corresponds to TRBD1 (6 bases). With 3 bases removed from V and 3 bases from J, the gap between germline ends came to 12 bases. The CDR3 is 14 amino acids. Per the germline V gene, CDR1 is ENHRY and CDR2 is SYGVKD. The CDR3 DNA is TGTGCCATCAGTGATACCGGGACAAACTACGAGCAGTACTTC. Translated: CAISDTGTNYEQYF.

CDR3 region: CASSLGGGVTEAFF. The CDR3 nucleotides read TGCGCCAGCAGCTTGGGCGGGGGGGTCACTGAAGCTTTCTTT. The chain combines TRBV5-1 with TRBJ1-1; the D gene is possibly TRBD1 (5 bases). Trimming pared 0 bases from V and 4 bases from J, leaving 10 bases between. The CDR3 has 14 residues. Germline assignment: CDR1 SGHRS and CDR2 YFSETQ.

The chain links TRBV19 to TRBJ2-2, with 8 bases identical to TRBD2. J gave up 6 bases and V 7 bases, and 13 bases lay outside the gene matches. Germline V gene data show CDR1 as LNHDA and CDR2 as SQIVND (reference sequence). The CDR3 runs 16 residues. CDR3 DNA sequence: TGTGCCAGTACCCTAGGACTAGCAGGGGCCGCCGGGGAGCTGTTTTTT. Its translation is CASTLGLAGAAGELFF.

The rearrangement uses TRBV3-1 (or the pseudogene TRBV3-2) and TRBJ2-7; 11 bases match TRBD2. The ends lost 4 bases at V and 4 bases at J; junction bases unmatched: 9. Germline V gene lookup returns CDR1 LGHDT and CDR2 YNNKEL (reference sequence). The CDR3 totals 16 residues. This CDR3 reads CASSPRLAGGHYEQYF. Here the CDR3 DNA reads TGTGCCAGCAGCCCTCGTCTAGCGGGGGGCCATTACGAGCAGTACTTC.

CDR3 in DNA: TGCGCCAGCCGCTACAGCGGGGACTCCTACAATGAGCAGTTCTTC. Residues: CASRYSGDSYNEQFF. The chain couples TRBV10-2 to TRBJ2-1; 7 nucleotides line up with TRBD2. The J segment lost 0 bases and the V segment lost 8 bases, leaving 7 bases of the junction unmatched. The CDR3 sequence is 15 residues long. CDR1 is WSHSY, CDR2 SAAADI, per germline.